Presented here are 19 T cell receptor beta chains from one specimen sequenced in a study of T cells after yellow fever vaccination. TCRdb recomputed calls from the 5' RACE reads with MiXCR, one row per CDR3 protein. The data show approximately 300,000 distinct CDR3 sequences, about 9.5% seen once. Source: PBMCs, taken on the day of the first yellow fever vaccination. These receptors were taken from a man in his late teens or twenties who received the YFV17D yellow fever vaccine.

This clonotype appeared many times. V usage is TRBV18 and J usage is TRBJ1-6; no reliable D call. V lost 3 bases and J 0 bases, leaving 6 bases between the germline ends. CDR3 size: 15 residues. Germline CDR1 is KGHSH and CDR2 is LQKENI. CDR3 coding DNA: TGTGCCAGCTCACCGAAGAGCTCCTATAATTCACCCCTCCACTTT. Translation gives CASSPKSSYNSPLHF.

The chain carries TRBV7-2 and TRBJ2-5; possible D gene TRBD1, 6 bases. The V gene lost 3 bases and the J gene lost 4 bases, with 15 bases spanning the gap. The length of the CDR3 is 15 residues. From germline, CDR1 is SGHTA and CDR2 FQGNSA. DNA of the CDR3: TGTGCCAGCAGCTTCAGGACCCAGACAGGAGAGACCCAGTACTTC. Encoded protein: CASSFRTQTGETQYF.

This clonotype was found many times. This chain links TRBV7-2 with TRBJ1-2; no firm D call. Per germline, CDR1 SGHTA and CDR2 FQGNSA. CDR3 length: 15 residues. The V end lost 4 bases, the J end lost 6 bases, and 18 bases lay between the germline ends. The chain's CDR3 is CASSSYIGEEHGYTF. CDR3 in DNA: TGTGCCAGCAGCTCCTATATCGGGGAGGAACATGGCTACACCTTC.

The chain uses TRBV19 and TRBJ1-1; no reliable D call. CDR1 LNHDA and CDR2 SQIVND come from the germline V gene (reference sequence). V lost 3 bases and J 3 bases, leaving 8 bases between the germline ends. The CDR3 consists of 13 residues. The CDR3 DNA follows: TGTGCCAGTAGTATGGCAAGGGACACTGAAGCTTTCTTT. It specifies CASSMARDTEAFF.

The CDR3 DNA sequence: TGTGCCAGCAGCACCACCTGGGGTTTAGATACGCAGTATTTT. As protein: CASSTTWGLDTQYF. The chain uses TRBV7-2 and TRBJ2-3; no clear D gene. This CDR3 contains 14 residues. The V and J ends lost 5 bases and 5 bases respectively, with 14 bases between them. Germline CDR1 SGHTA, CDR2 FQGNSA. Together with reference TRBV7-2 and TRBJ2-3, the CDR3 gives the full variable domain: GAGVSQSPSNKVTEKGKDVELRCDPISGHTALYWYRQSLGQGLEFLIYFQGNSAPDKSGLPSDRFSAERTGGSVSTLTIQRTQQEDSAVYLCASSTTWGLDTQYFGPGTRLTVL.

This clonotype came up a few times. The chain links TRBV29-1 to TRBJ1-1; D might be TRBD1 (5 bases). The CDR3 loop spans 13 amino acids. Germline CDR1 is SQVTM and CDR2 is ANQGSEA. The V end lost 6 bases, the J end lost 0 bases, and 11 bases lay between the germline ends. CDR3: CSVDSFMNTEAFF. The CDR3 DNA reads TGCAGCGTAGACAGCTTCATGAACACTGAAGCTTTCTTT.

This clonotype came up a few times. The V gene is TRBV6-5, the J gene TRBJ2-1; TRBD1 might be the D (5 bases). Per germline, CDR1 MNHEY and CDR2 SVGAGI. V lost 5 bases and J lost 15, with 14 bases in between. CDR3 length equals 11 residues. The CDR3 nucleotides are TGTGCCAGCAGTCGCCTAGGGGTTTGGTTCTTC. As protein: CASSRLGVWFF.

CDR3 sequence (DNA): TGTGCCAGCAGAACGGGGGTCTACAATGAGCAGTTCTTC. Protein: CASRTGVYNEQFF. The J gene is TRBJ2-1, the V gene TRBV28; possible D gene TRBD2, 6 bases. The V end was cut by 6 bases, the J end by 3 bases, with 9 bases between. CDR1 and CDR2 from the germline V gene are MDHEN and SYDVKM. There are 13 residues in the CDR3.

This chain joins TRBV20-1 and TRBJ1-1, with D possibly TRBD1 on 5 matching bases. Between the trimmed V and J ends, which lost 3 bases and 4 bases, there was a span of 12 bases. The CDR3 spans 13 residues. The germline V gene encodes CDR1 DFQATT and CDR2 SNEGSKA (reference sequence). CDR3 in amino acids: CSASWGDRTEAFF. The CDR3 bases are TGCAGTGCTAGTTGGGGGGATCGCACTGAAGCTTTCTTT.

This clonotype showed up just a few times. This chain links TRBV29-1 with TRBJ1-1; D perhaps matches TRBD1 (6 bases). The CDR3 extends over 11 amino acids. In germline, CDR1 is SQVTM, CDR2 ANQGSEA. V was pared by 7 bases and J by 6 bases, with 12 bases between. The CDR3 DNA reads TGCAGCGCCGAGGGGGATGCTGAAGCTTTCTTT. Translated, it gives CSAEGDAEAFF.

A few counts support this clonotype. The chain's CDR3 is CAWMGRADGELFF. The CDR3 bases are TGTGCCTGGATGGGCAGGGCGGACGGGGAGCTGTTTTTT. The chain uses TRBV30 and TRBJ2-2; weak D call: TRBD1 (5 bases). The CDR3 loop spans 13 amino acids. Deletions cut 4 bases from V and 7 bases from J, with 13 bases between. The germline V gene has CDR1 GTSNPN and CDR2 SVGIG (reference sequence).

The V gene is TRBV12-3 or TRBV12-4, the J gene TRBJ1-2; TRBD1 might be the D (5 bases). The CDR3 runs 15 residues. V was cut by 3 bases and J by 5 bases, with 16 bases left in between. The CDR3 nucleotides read TGTGCCAGCAGTTTGGGGCGGCGTCAAAAGTATGGCTACACCTTC. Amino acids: CASSLGRRQKYGYTF.

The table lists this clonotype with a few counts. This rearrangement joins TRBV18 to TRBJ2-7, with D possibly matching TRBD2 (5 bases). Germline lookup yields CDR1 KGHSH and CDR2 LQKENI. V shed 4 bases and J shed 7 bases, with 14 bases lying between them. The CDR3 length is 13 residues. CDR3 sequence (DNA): TGTGCCAGCTCACTGGCACCCCCGGGGGAGCAGTACGTC. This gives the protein CASSLAPPGEQYV.

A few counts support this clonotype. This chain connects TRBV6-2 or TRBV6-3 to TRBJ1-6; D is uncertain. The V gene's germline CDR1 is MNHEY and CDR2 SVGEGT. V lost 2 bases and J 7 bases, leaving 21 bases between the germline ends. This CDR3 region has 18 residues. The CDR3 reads CASSYRRVLRPGNSPLHF. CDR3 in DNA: TGTGCCAGCAGTTACCGAAGGGTTCTACGTCCGGGAAATTCACCCCTCCACTTT.

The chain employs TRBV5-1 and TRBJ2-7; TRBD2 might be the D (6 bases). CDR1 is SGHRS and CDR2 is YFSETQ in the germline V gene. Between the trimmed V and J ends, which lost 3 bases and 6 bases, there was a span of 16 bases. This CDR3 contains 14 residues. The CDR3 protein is CASSSYPPEGEQYF. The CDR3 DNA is TGCGCCAGCAGCTCATATCCGCCGGAGGGCGAGCAGTACTTC.

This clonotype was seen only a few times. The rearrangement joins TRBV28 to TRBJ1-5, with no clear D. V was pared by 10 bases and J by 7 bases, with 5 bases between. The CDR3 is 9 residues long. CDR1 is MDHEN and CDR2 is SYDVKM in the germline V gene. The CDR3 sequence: CANGQPQHF. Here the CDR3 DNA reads TGTGCCAATGGCCAGCCCCAGCATTTT.

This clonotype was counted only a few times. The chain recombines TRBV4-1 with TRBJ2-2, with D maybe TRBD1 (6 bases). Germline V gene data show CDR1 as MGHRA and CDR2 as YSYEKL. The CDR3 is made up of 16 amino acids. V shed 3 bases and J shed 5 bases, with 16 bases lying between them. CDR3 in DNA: TGCGCCAGCAGCCAGTACAGGGAAGAGGCGACCGGGGAGCTGTTTTTT. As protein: CASSQYREEATGELFF.

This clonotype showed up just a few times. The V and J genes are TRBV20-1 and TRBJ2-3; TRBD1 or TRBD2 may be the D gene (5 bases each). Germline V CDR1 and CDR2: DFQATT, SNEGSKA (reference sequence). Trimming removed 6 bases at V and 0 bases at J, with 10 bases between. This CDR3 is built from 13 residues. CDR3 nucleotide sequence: TGCAGTGCCACCGGGGCTAGCACAGATACGCAGTATTTT. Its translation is CSATGASTDTQYF.

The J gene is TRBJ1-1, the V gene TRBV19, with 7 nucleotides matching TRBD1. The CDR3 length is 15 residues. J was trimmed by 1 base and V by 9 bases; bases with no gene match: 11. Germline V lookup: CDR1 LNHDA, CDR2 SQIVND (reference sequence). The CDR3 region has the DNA TGTGCCAGCCTTATTGATTACAGGGGGAACACTGAAGCTTTCTTT. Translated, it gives CASLIDYRGNTEAFF. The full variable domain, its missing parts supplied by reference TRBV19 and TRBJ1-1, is DGGITQSPKYLFRKEGQNVTLSCEQNLNHDAMYWYRQDPGQGLRLIYYSQIVNDFQKGDIAEGYSVSREKKESFPLTVTSAQKNPTAFYLCASLIDYRGNTEAFFGQGTRLTVV.